This T cell receptor beta chain is drawn from a study of shared clonotypes between healthy human individuals. Study results and caveats: Sharing of clonotypes among donors was expected to vary with sequencing depth. A handful of donors showed sharing of approximately 5% of naive CD4 clonotypes.

There are 15 residues in the CDR3. V lost 8 bases, J lost 0 bases, and 6 bases stayed unmatched. Looked up from germline, CDR1 is LGHNA and CDR2 is YNFKEQ. The DNA input per sorted-subset replicate PCR was roughly 0.2 ug, corresponding to tens of thousands of T cell genomes. This table comes from immunoSEQ multiplex PCR, and its TCRdb copy is limited to in-frame clones, with some not included. This sample has around 1.1 million clones, with around three quarters found just once. Notes on this clone: Its antigen is not known.

This sequence joins TRBV4-2 and TRBJ2-2; 7 nucleotides agree with TRBD1. The specimen sequenced was memory CD4+ T cells from PBMCs. The subset was: CD45RA-negative fraction. The receptor comes from a man younger than 35 in good health. Some clones in this sample may be carry-over from other donors' samples. The CDR3 bases are TGTGCCAGCTACTCGGGGACAGCGAACACCGGGGAGCTGTTTTTT. It codes for CASYSGTANTGELFF.